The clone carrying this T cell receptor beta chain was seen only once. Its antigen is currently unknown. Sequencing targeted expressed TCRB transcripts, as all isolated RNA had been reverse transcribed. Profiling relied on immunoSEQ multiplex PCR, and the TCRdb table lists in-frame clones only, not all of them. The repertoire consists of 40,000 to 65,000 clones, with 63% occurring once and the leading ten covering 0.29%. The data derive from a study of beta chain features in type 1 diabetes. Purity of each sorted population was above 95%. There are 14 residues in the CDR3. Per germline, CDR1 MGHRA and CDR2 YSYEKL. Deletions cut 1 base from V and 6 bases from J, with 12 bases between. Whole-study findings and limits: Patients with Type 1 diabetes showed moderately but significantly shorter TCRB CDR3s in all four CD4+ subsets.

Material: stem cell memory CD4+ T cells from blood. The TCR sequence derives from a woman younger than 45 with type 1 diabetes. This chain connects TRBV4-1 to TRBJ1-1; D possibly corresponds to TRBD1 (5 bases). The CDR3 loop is CASSQVDRGAEAFF. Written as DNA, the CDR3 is TGCGCCAGCAGCCAAGTTGACAGAGGCGCTGAAGCTTTCTTT.